This entry features one TCR beta chain sequence. TCRdb's table, derived via immunoSEQ multiplex PCR, lists solely in-frame clones and lacks some. The data contain around 100,000 clones, around four fifths of them singletons. This record comes from a study of blood T cell repertoires in COVID-19. Study background: The analysed material was cDNA or gDNA that came from T cells, B-cell-depleted T cells, or PBMCs.

Trimming shortened V by 6 bases and J by 5 bases, and 14 bases separated the two germline ends. Germline CDR1 SGHTA, CDR2 FQGNSA. The CDR3 is 13 amino acids. The J gene is TRBJ2-7, the V gene TRBV7-2, with D possibly matching TRBD1 (6 bases). The sequencing sample was made of peripheral blood. The clonotype comes from an older man with active or convalescent COVID-19. CDR3 coding DNA: TGTGCCAGCAGTAATAGGGGGAACGACGAGCAGTACTTC. It is translated as CASSNRGNDEQYF.